This entry describes one T cell receptor (beta chain). Its antigen is unknown. Per-base quality was not reported, and no clone a single base away is much larger than it. This specimen belongs to a study of control samples from healthy donors and cancer patients (dated by TCRdb to 2020 to 2021). CDR1 and CDR2, per the germline V gene, are SQVTM and ANQGSEA. The CDR3, cysteine through phenylalanine, is 14 amino acids long. Here the CDR3 DNA is all that survives: 42 bases in frame from base 1. V and J are trimmed by 3 bases and 6 bases, and the gene matches miss 10 bases of the junction. Library prep was done by the immunoSEQ multiplex PCR assay. This immuneACCESS table, as held by TCRdb, lists in-frame sequences with V and J called but not all clones. Of the missing ones, under half trace to an unresolved V gene in checked studies; the others have no known cause. Counted in this sample were roughly 120,000 clones; roughly 90% of them appeared once. The biggest ten clones account for 3.5% to 4.5% of the sample.

The TCR sequence derives from a woman aged 55-70 years with lung cancer. The chain uses TRBV29-1 and TRBJ2-7; 8 bases in between match TRBD1. Material: PBMCs. The CDR3 region has the sequence CSVDTGTGRVEQYF. The DNA is as follows: TGCAGCGTTGACACCGGGACAGGACGTGTCGAGCAGTACTTC.